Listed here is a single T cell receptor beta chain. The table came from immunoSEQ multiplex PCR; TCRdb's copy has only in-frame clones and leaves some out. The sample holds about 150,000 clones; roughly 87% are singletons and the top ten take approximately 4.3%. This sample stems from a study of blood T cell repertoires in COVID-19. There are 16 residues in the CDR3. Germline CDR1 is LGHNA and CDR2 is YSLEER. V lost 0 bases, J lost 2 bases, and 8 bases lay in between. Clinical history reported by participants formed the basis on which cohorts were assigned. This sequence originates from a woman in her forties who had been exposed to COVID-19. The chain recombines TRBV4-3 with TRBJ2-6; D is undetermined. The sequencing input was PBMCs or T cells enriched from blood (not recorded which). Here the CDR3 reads CASSQDLPPGANVLTF. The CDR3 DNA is TGCGCCAGCAGCCAAGATCTTCCCCCTGGGGCCAACGTCCTGACTTTC.